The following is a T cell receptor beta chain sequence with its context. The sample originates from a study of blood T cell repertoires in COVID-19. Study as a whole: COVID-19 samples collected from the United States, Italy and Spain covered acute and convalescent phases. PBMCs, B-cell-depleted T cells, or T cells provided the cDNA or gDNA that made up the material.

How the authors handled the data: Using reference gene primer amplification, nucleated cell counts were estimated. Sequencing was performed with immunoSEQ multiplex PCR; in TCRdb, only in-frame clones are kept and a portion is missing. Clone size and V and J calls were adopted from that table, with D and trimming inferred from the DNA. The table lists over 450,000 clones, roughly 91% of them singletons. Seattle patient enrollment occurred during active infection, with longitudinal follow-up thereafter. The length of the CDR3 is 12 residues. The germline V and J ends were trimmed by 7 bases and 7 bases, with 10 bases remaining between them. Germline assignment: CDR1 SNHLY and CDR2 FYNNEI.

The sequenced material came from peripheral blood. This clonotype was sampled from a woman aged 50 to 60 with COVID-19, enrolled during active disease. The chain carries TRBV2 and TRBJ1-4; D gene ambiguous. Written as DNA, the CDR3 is TGTGCCAGCAAAGAGGGAAGTGAAAAACTGTTTTTT. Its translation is CASKEGSEKLFF.